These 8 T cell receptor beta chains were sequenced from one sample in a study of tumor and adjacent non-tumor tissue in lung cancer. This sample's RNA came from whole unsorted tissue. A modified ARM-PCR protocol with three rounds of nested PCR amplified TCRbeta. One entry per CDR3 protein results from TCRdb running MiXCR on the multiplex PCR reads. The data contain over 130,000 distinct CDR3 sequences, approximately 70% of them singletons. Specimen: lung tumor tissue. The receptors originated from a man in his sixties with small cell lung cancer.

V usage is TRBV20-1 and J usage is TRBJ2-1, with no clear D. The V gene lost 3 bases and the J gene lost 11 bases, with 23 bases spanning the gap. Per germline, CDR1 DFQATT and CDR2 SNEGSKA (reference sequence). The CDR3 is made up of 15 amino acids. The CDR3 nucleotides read TGCAGTGCTAGGTGGGGTTCGGTCAGTATACATAAGCAGTTCTTC. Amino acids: CSARWGSVSIHKQFF.

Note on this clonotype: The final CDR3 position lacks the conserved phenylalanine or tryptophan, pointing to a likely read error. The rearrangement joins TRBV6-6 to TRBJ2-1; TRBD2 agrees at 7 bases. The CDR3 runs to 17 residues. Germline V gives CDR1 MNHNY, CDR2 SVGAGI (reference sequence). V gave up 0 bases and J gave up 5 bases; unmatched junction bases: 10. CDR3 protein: CASSYSASAGLNNEQFL. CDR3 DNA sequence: TGTGCCAGCAGTTACTCCGCCTCCGCGGGACTAAACAATGAGCAGTTCCTC.

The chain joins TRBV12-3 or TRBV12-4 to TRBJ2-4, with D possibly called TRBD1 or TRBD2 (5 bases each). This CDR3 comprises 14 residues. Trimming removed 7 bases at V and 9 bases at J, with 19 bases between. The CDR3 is CASTTDRGLGIQYF. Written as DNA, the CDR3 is TGTGCCAGCACCACTGACAGAGGGCTCGGCATTCAGTACTTC.

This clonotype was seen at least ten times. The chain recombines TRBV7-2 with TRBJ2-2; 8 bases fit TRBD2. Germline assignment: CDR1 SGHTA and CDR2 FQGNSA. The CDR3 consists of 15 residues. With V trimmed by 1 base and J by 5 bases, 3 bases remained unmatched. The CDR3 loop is CASSLVAGGTGELFF. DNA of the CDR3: TGTGCCAGCAGCTTAGTTGCGGGAGGAACCGGGGAGCTGTTTTTT.

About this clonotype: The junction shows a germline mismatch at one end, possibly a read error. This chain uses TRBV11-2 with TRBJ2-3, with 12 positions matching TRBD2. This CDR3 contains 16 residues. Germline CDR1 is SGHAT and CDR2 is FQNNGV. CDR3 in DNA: TGTGCCATCAGCTCGACTCTAGCGGGAGGGGCAGATACGCACTATTTT. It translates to CAISSTLAGGADTHYF.

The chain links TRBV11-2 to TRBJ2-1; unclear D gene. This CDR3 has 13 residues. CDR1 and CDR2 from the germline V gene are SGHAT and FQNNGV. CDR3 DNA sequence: TGTGTCAGTAGCTTAGATCTTGGCAATGAGCAGTTCTTC. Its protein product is CVSSLDLGNEQFF. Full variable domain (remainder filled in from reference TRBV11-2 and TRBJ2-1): EAGVAQSPRYKIIEKRQSVAFWCNPISGHATLYWYQQILGQGPKLLIQFQNNGVVDDSQLPKDRFSAERLKGVDSTLKIQPAKLEDSAVYLCVSSLDLGNEQFFGPGTRLTVL.

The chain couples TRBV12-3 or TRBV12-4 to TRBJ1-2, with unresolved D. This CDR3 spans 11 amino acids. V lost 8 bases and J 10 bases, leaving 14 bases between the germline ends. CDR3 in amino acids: CASEGGNDYTF. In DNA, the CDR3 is TGTGCCAGCGAGGGAGGCAATGACTACACCTTC.

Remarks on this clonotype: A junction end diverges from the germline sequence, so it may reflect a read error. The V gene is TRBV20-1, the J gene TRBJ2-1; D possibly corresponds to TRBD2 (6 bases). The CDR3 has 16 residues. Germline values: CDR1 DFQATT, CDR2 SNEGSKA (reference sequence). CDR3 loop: CSASIRDFISYNEHFF. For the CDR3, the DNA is TGCAGTGCTAGTATTCGGGACTTTATCTCCTACAATGAGCATTTCTTC.